This passage covers 29 T cell receptor beta chains from one sample sequenced in a study of cytomegalovirus exposure and HLA in healthy donors (dated by TCRdb to about 2017). The protocol used for the library was the immunoSEQ multiplex PCR assay. TCRdb provides this immuneACCESS table in a form limited to in-frame rearrangements. Some clones are lacking; in checked studies, under half of them reflect an unresolved V gene, and why the rest are absent is not known. For this sample there are about 83,000 clones; approximately 96% appear just once. The top ten constitute approximately 1.3% of the sample. Specimen: PBMCs. These TCRs come from a woman aged 18-35 years in good health and CMV-seronegative.

V and J are TRBV7-9 and TRBJ1-1; D is perhaps TRBD1 (5 bases). The CDR3 spans 14 residues. CDR1 and CDR2 from the germline V gene are SEHNR and FQNEAQ (reference sequence). V was clipped by 0 bases and J by 7 bases, with 12 bases between them. CDR3 in amino acids: CASSLAGRLGEAFF. For the CDR3, the DNA is TGTGCCAGCAGCTTAGCGGGGCGATTGGGTGAAGCTTTCTTT.

The chain links TRBV7-9 to TRBJ2-7; D is unclear. CDR3 length: 13 amino acids. Germline V gene data show CDR1 as SEHNR and CDR2 as FQNEAQ (reference sequence). V was clipped by 2 bases and J by 2 bases, with 7 bases between them. CDR3 amino acids: CASSLLDAYEQYF. CDR3 DNA sequence: TGTGCCAGCAGCTTACTAGATGCCTACGAGCAGTACTTC. The whole variable domain, remainder taken from reference TRBV7-9 and TRBJ2-7, is DTGVSQNPRHKITKRGQNVTFRCDPISEHNRLYWYRQTLGQGPEFLTYFQNEAQLEKSRLLSDRFSAERPKGSFSTLEIQRTEQGDSAMYLCASSLLDAYEQYFGPGTRLTVT.

The chain has TRBV10-1 and TRBJ2-2, with D possibly matching TRBD1 (6 bases). This CDR3 spans 13 amino acids. Germline V gene data show CDR1 as WNHNN and CDR2 as SYGVQD (reference sequence). Trimming took 6 bases from V and 7 from J, leaving 12 bases between them. The CDR3 DNA sequence: TGCGCCAGCAGGTGGGGGCTGGACGGGGAGCTGTTTTTT. This translates into CASRWGLDGELFF.

The J gene is TRBJ2-5, the V gene TRBV5-1, with TRBD1 matching 7 bases. Trimming cost V 5 bases and J 1 base; bases outside gene matches: 2. This CDR3 contains 13 residues. Looked up from germline, CDR1 is SGHRS and CDR2 is YFSETQ. The CDR3: CASSQGVQETQYF. The CDR3 DNA reads TGCGCCAGCAGTCAGGGGGTCCAAGAGACCCAGTACTTC.

The chain links TRBV29-1 to TRBJ2-7, with 9 nucleotides matching TRBD1. Germline loops: CDR1 SQVTM, CDR2 ANQGSEA. This CDR3 has 16 amino acids. Germline trimming cut 7 bases from V and 6 bases from J; bases unmatched to any gene: 19. CDR3: CSAGTHWGQGLGEQYF. CDR3 coding DNA: TGCAGCGCGGGGACCCATTGGGGACAGGGTTTAGGCGAGCAGTACTTC.

This chain links TRBV6-1 with TRBJ1-2, with D possibly TRBD1 on 5 matching bases. This CDR3 contains 12 residues. V shed 4 bases and J shed 4 bases, with 7 bases lying between them. The germline V gene has CDR1 MNHNS and CDR2 SASEGT. The CDR3 region is CASSVDSYGYTF. The CDR3 DNA is TGTGCCAGCAGTGTCGACAGCTATGGCTACACCTTC.

In its sample, this clone was seen once. The chain carries TRBV28 and TRBJ2-7; TRBD1 agrees at 10 bases. V lost 5 bases and J lost 3; bases outside the gene matches: 7. Germline V lookup: CDR1 MDHEN, CDR2 SYDVKM. This CDR3 is 15 amino acids long. CDR3: CASSRQGAIIYEQYF. CDR3 in DNA: TGTGCCAGCAGTAGACAGGGGGCCATCATCTACGAGCAGTACTTC.

The chain recombines TRBV21-1 with TRBJ2-7; the D call in the table, TRBD2, was not verified against the DNA. TRBV21-1 is a pseudogene locus. This CDR3 has 17 residues. The CDR3 region has the DNA TGTGCCAGCAACCTTAGGTTTTGCGGAATTACCTATTACGAGCAGTACTTC. It codes for CASNLRFCGITYYEQYF.

This clone has a single count. The chain employs TRBV19 and TRBJ1-4; TRBD1 agrees at 7 bases. This CDR3 comprises 13 residues. V dropped 10 bases and J dropped 5; count of bases not matched to a gene: 7. Germline loops: CDR1 LNHDA, CDR2 SQIVND (reference sequence). The CDR3 region has the DNA TGTGCCACCACACAGGGGCCCAATGAAAAACTGTTTTTT. Its protein is CATTQGPNEKLFF.

The genes are TRBV6-4 and TRBJ1-1; no firm D call. CDR1 and CDR2 (germline): MRHNA, SNTAGT. V shed 3 bases and J shed 7 bases, with 18 bases lying between them. CDR3 size: 15 residues. The CDR3 region is CASSETSYGSGEAFF. Here the CDR3 DNA reads TGTGCCAGCAGTGAGACGTCATATGGCTCAGGTGAAGCTTTCTTT.

The chain employs TRBV5-1 and TRBJ1-5; 7 bases match TRBD1. The length of the CDR3 is 15 residues. From germline, CDR1 is SGHRS and CDR2 YFSETQ. V lost 0 bases and J lost 6; bases outside the gene matches: 6. In DNA form, the CDR3 reads TGCGCCAGCAGCTTGGCCGGGGCAGGGGGTCAGCCCCAGCATTTT. It specifies CASSLAGAGGQPQHF.

J is TRBJ1-1 and V is TRBV7-9, with D uncertain. Trimming took 6 bases from V and 0 from J, leaving 11 bases between them. Germline CDR1 is SEHNR and CDR2 is FQNEAQ (reference sequence). This CDR3 spans 14 amino acids. In DNA, the CDR3 is TGTGCCAGCAGTCTAAGTAGCGTGAACACTGAAGCTTTCTTT. Its translation: CASSLSSVNTEAFF.

The chain recombines TRBV7-2 with TRBJ2-5, with TRBD1 as a possible D gene (6 bases). CDR3 length: 14 residues. The germline V gene encodes CDR1 SGHTA and CDR2 FQGNSA. V was shortened by 5 bases and J by 3 bases, with 13 bases between the two germline ends. CDR3 bases: TGTGCCAGCAGCCCCCCAGACAGGAAAGAGACCCAGTACTTC. It encodes CASSPPDRKETQYF.

V is TRBV6-5 and J is TRBJ2-7; 7 nucleotides match TRBD1. Trimming took 2 bases from V and 6 from J; bases not matched to a gene: 7. This CDR3 is built from 14 residues. Germline CDR1 reads MNHEY; CDR2 reads SVGAGI. The CDR3 DNA is TGTGCCAGCAGTTACGGCGAGGGGGCGAGCGAGCAGTACTTC. Its protein product is CASSYGEGASEQYF.

The chain carries TRBV10-3 and TRBJ2-1; 15 bases match TRBD2. There are 16 residues in the CDR3. Germline assignment: CDR1 ENHRY and CDR2 SYGVKD. V shed 2 bases, J shed 9 bases, and the junction held 5 bases outside the gene matches. CDR3 DNA: TGTGCCATCAGTGAGGGGACTAGCGGGAGGTTTGTTGAGCAGTTCTTC. As protein: CAISEGTSGRFVEQFF.

The chain employs TRBV27 and TRBJ2-7; perhaps TRBD1 as D (6 bases). This CDR3 is built from 17 residues. CDR1 and CDR2 (germline): MNHEY, SMNVEV (reference sequence). The V and J ends lost 5 bases and 5 bases respectively, with 25 bases between them. The CDR3 DNA reads TGTGCCAGCAGTCAACAACTTATCTTGGGGGCGCGGAACGAGCAGTACTTC. This sequence encodes CASSQQLILGARNEQYF.

This chain connects TRBV30 to TRBJ1-2; 10 bases align to TRBD1. J was trimmed by 2 bases and V by 4 bases; bases with no gene match: 1. The CDR3 totals 13 residues. Per the germline V gene, CDR1 is GTSNPN and CDR2 is SVGIG (reference sequence). CDR3 nucleotides: TGTGCCTGGATGGGACAGGGGAACTATGGCTACACCTTC. Residues: CAWMGQGNYGYTF.

The chain carries TRBV2 and TRBJ2-7; 8 bases are shared with TRBD1. Germline trimming cut 4 bases from V and 2 bases from J; bases unmatched to any gene: 7. The CDR3 spans 15 residues. Germline CDR1 and CDR2: SNHLY and FYNNEI. CDR3 region: CASSARTGFPYEQYF. The CDR3 coding sequence is TGTGCCAGCAGTGCCCGGACAGGGTTTCCCTACGAGCAGTACTTC.

The CDR3 DNA sequence: TGTGCCAGCAGCTCGGGGGGCCCTTTGGGCAATCAGCCCCAGCATTTT. Protein sequence: CASSSGGPLGNQPQHF. The V call is TRBV7-2, the J call TRBJ1-5; the D gene is possibly TRBD1 (6 bases). The CDR3 has 16 amino acids. The ends were cut back, 4 bases at V and 2 bases at J, with 15 bases in the middle. Germline V gene sequence: CDR1 SGHTA, CDR2 FQGNSA.

This chain connects TRBV4-1 to TRBJ1-5, with D possibly TRBD1 on 5 matching bases. The CDR3 covers 13 residues. Germline values: CDR1 MGHRA, CDR2 YSYEKL. Trimming took off 1 base at V and 8 bases at J, with 9 bases between the two ends. CDR3 region: CASSQGTIEPQHF. The CDR3 DNA follows: TGCGCCAGCAGCCAAGGGACAATTGAGCCCCAGCATTTT.

This clone was seen only once. The chain recombines TRBV19 with TRBJ1-5; 7 bases agree with TRBD1. Trimming took 6 bases from V and 1 from J; bases not matched to a gene: 6. The CDR3 has 15 amino acids. Germline assignment: CDR1 LNHDA and CDR2 SQIVND (reference sequence). The CDR3 DNA sequence: TGTGCCAGTAGCCCCCAGGGGGGAAGCAATCAGCCCCAGCATTTT. Translated: CASSPQGGSNQPQHF.

In regard to this clone: At the DNA level, this CDR3 is encoded by other sequences in the same sample as well. This chain links TRBV7-9 with TRBJ2-7; possibly TRBD1 for D (6 bases). The CDR3 loop spans 12 amino acids. V lost 2 bases, J lost 4 bases, and 6 bases lay in between. Germline CDR1 reads SEHNR; CDR2 reads FQNEAQ (reference sequence). The CDR3 reads CASSLQGYEQYF. The CDR3, as DNA: TGTGCCAGCAGCTTACAGGGGTACGAGCAGTACTTC.

The chain links TRBV4-1 to TRBJ1-1; maybe TRBD1 (5 bases). CDR1 is MGHRA and CDR2 is YSYEKL in the germline V gene. The V and J ends lost 0 bases and 3 bases respectively, with 11 bases between them. The CDR3 loop spans 15 amino acids. CDR3 protein: CASSQEPGLHTEAFF. CDR3 DNA sequence: TGCGCCAGCAGCCAAGAGCCAGGGTTGCACACTGAAGCTTTCTTT.

The J gene is TRBJ2-1, the V gene TRBV11-2; D gene ambiguous. V lost 1 base, J lost 0 bases, and 10 bases lay in between. The CDR3 contains 16 residues. The germline gives CDR1 SGHAT, CDR2 FQNNGV. The CDR3 sequence is CASSLARGSSYNEQFF. DNA of the CDR3: TGTGCCAGCAGCTTAGCTCGCGGAAGCTCCTACAATGAGCAGTTCTTC.

The chain's CDR3 is CSARPDYEAFF. DNA for the CDR3: TGCAGTGCTAGACCCGACTATGAAGCTTTCTTT. J is TRBJ1-1 and V is TRBV20-1; no clear D. Germline CDR1 reads DFQATT; CDR2 reads SNEGSKA (reference sequence). The CDR3 is 11 amino acids. Trimming stripped 2 bases from V and 7 bases from J, with 8 bases between.

The chain carries TRBV6-4 and TRBJ2-1, with D maybe TRBD2 (6 bases). The CDR3 sequence is 16 residues long. Germline CDR1 MRHNA, CDR2 SNTAGT. Trimming pared 2 bases from V and 6 bases from J, leaving 17 bases between. The CDR3 DNA reads as TGTGCCAGCAGTGACACCGAGCGGGCCCAAACCAATGAGCAGTTCTTC. Its translation: CASSDTERAQTNEQFF.

The CDR3 spells CASSAVDRPLNEQYF. CDR3 bases: TGTGCCAGTAGTGCAGTAGACAGGCCCCTAAACGAGCAGTACTTC. This rearrangement joins TRBV19 to TRBJ2-7; possibly TRBD1 for D (6 bases). The CDR3 extends over 15 amino acids. The V end lost 5 bases, the J end lost 5 bases, and 19 bases lay between the germline ends. Per the germline V gene, CDR1 is LNHDA and CDR2 is SQIVND (reference sequence).

The chain joins TRBV4-2 to TRBJ2-1, with a weak D call TRBD2 (6 bases). The germline V and J ends were trimmed by 3 bases and 0 bases, with 36 bases remaining between them. Per germline, CDR1 LGHNA and CDR2 YNFKEQ. The CDR3 sequence is 24 residues long. The CDR3 region is CASSHRLVGGDSASEASSYNEQFF. The CDR3 bases are TGTGCCAGCAGCCACCGTTTGGTTGGGGGAGATTCGGCTAGCGAGGCGAGCTCCTACAATGAGCAGTTCTTC.

This chain connects TRBV19 to TRBJ2-5; tentative D call: TRBD1 (6 bases). Looked up from germline, CDR1 is LNHDA and CDR2 is SQIVND (reference sequence). The CDR3 spans 13 residues. V lost 7 bases, J lost 3 bases, and 12 bases lay in between. The CDR3 spells CASKAQGKETQYF. The CDR3 DNA sequence: TGTGCCAGTAAGGCACAGGGCAAAGAGACCCAGTACTTC.